This note documents a single TCR beta chain sequence. The specificity of this receptor is unknown. No per-base quality is available; no much larger clone lies one base away. Libraries were made using the immunoSEQ multiplex PCR assay. The original methods were these. A statistical classification framework was developed to diagnose cytomegalovirus status using the catalog of TCR beta chain sequences. TCRdb mirrors the immuneACCESS table, restricted to in-frame sequences. Some clones are absent from its copies; in checked studies, under half trace to an unresolved V gene, and the reason for the others is unknown. Clone size and V and J calls were adopted from that table, with D and trimming inferred from the DNA. This sample lists more than 300,000 clones; 70% to 90% were detected once. Roughly 0.8% of the sample comes from the top ten. The data originate from a study of cytomegalovirus exposure and HLA in healthy donors (dated by TCRdb to 2017 to 2019). General notes on the study: According to a later analysis, the approximately 120 validation repertoires were produced on the same platform as the 666 repertoires of the first cohort. In addition to the first cohort of 666 subjects, a separate validation cohort of 120 different subjects was used. High-throughput TCR immunosequencing, statistical association of individual TCRs with disease status, and machine learning were combined to predict cytomegalovirus infection status. The study was designed to test whether signatures of past pathogen exposure could be identified by cataloging public T cell receptors.

Trimming takes 3 bases off V and 3 bases off J; junction bases not matched to a gene: 7. The CDR3 sequence holds 16 residues, the cysteine and phenylalanine included. The read is trimmed to its CDR3 DNA, 48 bases read in frame from base 1. CDR1 LNHDA and CDR2 SQIVND are derived from the germline V gene (reference sequence). The donors were included in the validation cohort of 90 to 150 subjects, a group kept apart from the roughly 670-subject first cohort. General findings and caveats noted by the study authors: The validation cohort had no HLA typing available for a later analysis, so co-occurrence within that cohort was assessed over all 130 or so repertoires. In vitro tests confirmed that a few of the cytomegalovirus-associated TCR beta chains recognize cytomegalovirus antigens. In a later analysis, TCRs clustered in the first cohort were found to also tend to co-occur in the roughly 130 validation repertoires, with 90% to 95% of cluster scores above 0. Most TCR sequences were seen in very few donors, while some public TCRs were found in many individuals. A total of fewer than 200 TCR beta chains were listed by the study as associated with cytomegalovirus. In both the original and validation cohorts, the classifier was reported to diagnose cytomegalovirus status with high specificity and sensitivity. According to the authors, the approach could potentially be generalized to other disease states and immunological phenotypes.

The chain links TRBV19 with TRBJ2-1, with TRBD1 matching 8 junction bases. Sequenced material: PBMCs. The origin of this receptor is a woman in her late teens or twenties in good health and CMV-seronegative. The CDR3 reads as follows: CASSMVWTGNYNEQFF. The bases are TGTGCCAGTAGTATGGTCTGGACAGGGAACTACAATGAGCAGTTCTTC.